This passage covers 19 T cell receptor beta chains from one sample sequenced in a study of cytomegalovirus exposure and HLA in healthy donors. Primers included in the PCR were 60 Vbeta and 13 Jbeta primers. Data came from immunoSEQ multiplex PCR; TCRdb stores just in-frame clones and leaves some out. Among tens of thousands of clones listed, 60% to 70% were seen once. What was sequenced was PBMCs. The receptors here all came from a man in his forties in good health and CMV-seropositive.

This clone was seen more than once but under ten times. V and J are TRBV5-6 and TRBJ2-1; D remains ambiguous. This CDR3 is 12 amino acids long. V was trimmed by 1 base and J by 8 bases, leaving 7 bases between them. The germline V gene encodes CDR1 SGHDT and CDR2 YYEEEE. The CDR3 region has the DNA TGTGCCAGCAGCTTGACTCCCGATGAGCAGTTCTTC. Protein: CASSLTPDEQFF.

This chain uses TRBV4-1 with TRBJ1-5, with 8 bases aligning to TRBD1. CDR3 size: 15 residues. Germline-derived CDR1 and CDR2 are MGHRA and YSYEKL. The J segment lost 2 bases and the V segment lost 4 bases, leaving 4 bases of the junction unmatched. The CDR3 region is CASSLGTGGNQPQHF. CDR3 nucleotides: TGCGCCAGCAGCCTTGGGACAGGTGGCAATCAGCCCCAGCATTTT.

This chain links TRBV9 with TRBJ2-2, with 8 bases aligning to TRBD2. CDR1 and CDR2 from the germline V gene are SGDLS and YYNGEE. V trimming: 6 bases; J trimming: 5 bases; junction bases outside the gene matches: 6. This CDR3 is built from 14 residues. This CDR3 reads CASNRLALTGELFF. In DNA form, the CDR3 reads TGTGCCAGCAACCGACTAGCGTTGACCGGGGAGCTGTTTTTT.

V usage is TRBV27 and J usage is TRBJ1-1; D unclear. Germline V gene sequence: CDR1 MNHEY, CDR2 SMNVEV (reference sequence). The CDR3 is made up of 13 amino acids. V lost 6 bases, J lost 5 bases, and 13 bases lay in between. CDR3 amino acids: CASRRRSVTEAFF. DNA of the CDR3: TGTGCCAGCAGACGTAGAAGTGTTACTGAAGCTTTCTTT.

The chain carries TRBV18 and TRBJ1-4; 8 bases align to TRBD1. Germline lookup yields CDR1 KGHSH and CDR2 LQKENI. The junction had 9 bases not matched to a gene; V was cut back by 6 bases and J by 0 bases. The CDR3 covers 17 residues. The CDR3 here is CASSPMDRVATNEKLFF. DNA of the CDR3: TGTGCCAGCTCCCCAATGGACAGGGTTGCAACTAATGAAAAACTGTTTTTT.

The rearrangement links TRBV5-1 to TRBJ2-7; TRBD2 might be the D (6 bases). The germline V gene encodes CDR1 SGHRS and CDR2 YFSETQ. Trimming removed 6 bases at V and 0 bases at J, with 13 bases between. The CDR3 runs to 14 residues. CDR3 amino acids: CASNPGGSSYEQYF. For the CDR3, the DNA is TGCGCCAGCAATCCAGGAGGGAGCTCCTACGAGCAGTACTTC.

This clone was seen a handful of times. Mismatch with germline at one junction end may stem from a read error. This sequence joins TRBV5-1 and TRBJ1-2, with a possible D match to TRBD1 (5 bases). Germline CDR1 SGHRS, CDR2 YFSETQ. This CDR3 has 15 amino acids. CDR3 sequence (DNA): TGTGCCAGCAGCTTGGGGTTGCAGGGAACGGGTGGCTACACCTTC. The encoded protein is CASSLGLQGTGGYTF.

The chain couples TRBV6-4 to TRBJ1-5; D perhaps matches TRBD1 (6 bases). The length of the CDR3 is 18 residues. Germline CDR1 and CDR2: MRHNA and SNTAGT. Trimming took off 3 bases at V and 0 bases at J, with 18 bases between the two ends. The CDR3 reads CASSEGGWRPHSNQPQHF. Written as DNA, the CDR3 is TGTGCCAGCAGTGAAGGGGGATGGAGGCCTCATAGCAATCAGCCCCAGCATTTT.

V usage is TRBV7-9 and J usage is TRBJ2-3; D possibly corresponds to TRBD1 (7 bases). The CDR3 is made up of 15 amino acids. V was trimmed by 3 bases and J by 3 bases, leaving 13 bases between them. Looked up from germline, CDR1 is SEHNR and CDR2 is FQNEAQ (reference sequence). The CDR3 region is CASSLVSGGTDTQYF. For the CDR3, the DNA is TGTGCCAGCAGCTTGGTTTCAGGGGGGACAGATACGCAGTATTTT.

J is TRBJ1-2 and V is TRBV25-1; 10 bases match TRBD1. The germline CDR1 and CDR2 sequences are MGHDK and SYGVNS. This CDR3 is built from 15 residues. J was trimmed by 8 bases and V by 2 bases; bases with no gene match: 8. The CDR3 loop reads CASSEASGTGAGYTF. CDR3 coding DNA: TGTGCCAGCAGTGAAGCCTCCGGGACAGGGGCCGGCTACACCTTC.

The chain uses TRBV30 and TRBJ1-1, with D hard to call. Trimming pared 0 bases from V and 1 base from J, leaving 6 bases between. From germline, CDR1 is GTSNPN and CDR2 SVGIG (reference sequence). This CDR3 region has 13 residues. This chain's CDR3 is CAWSVAGNTEAFF. The CDR3 coding sequence is TGTGCCTGGAGTGTAGCCGGGAACACTGAAGCTTTCTTT.

This clone was observed a handful of times. This rearrangement joins TRBV6-5 to TRBJ2-3, with a tentative D call TRBD2 (5 bases). V lost 2 bases, J lost 4 bases, and 10 bases lay in between. The length of the CDR3 is 14 residues. The germline gives CDR1 MNHEY, CDR2 SVGAGI. The CDR3 nucleotides read TGTGCCAGCAGTTACGGGCTAGCTCCAGATACGCAGTATTTT. Translating it yields CASSYGLAPDTQYF.

There are a few counts of this clone. Other nucleotide sequences from this sample produce the same CDR3. J is TRBJ1-2 and V is TRBV2, with 9 bases fitting TRBD1. This CDR3 contains 13 residues. V gave up 6 bases and J gave up 6 bases; unmatched junction bases: 5. Germline CDR1 SNHLY, CDR2 FYNNEI. CDR3 in amino acids: CASSLGTGNGYTF. In nucleotides, the CDR3 is TGTGCCAGCAGCTTAGGGACAGGGAATGGCTACACCTTC.

For this clone: At one end, the junction sequence differs from germline, possibly due to a read error. This chain connects TRBV7-7 to TRBJ2-1; D possibly corresponds to TRBD2 (5 bases). From germline, CDR1 is SSHAT and CDR2 FNYEAQ (reference sequence). The CDR3 is 13 residues long. For the CDR3, the DNA is TGTGCTAGCAGCTTAGCGCGAGGAGACGAGCAGTTCTTC. Its protein product is CASSLARGDEQFF.

The chain joins TRBV4-1 to TRBJ2-3; TRBD2 aligns across 16 bases. Germline V gene sequence: CDR1 MGHRA, CDR2 YSYEKL. The length of the CDR3 is 19 residues. V was clipped by 6 bases and J by 0 bases; unmatched bases: 9. The CDR3 spells CASRPTGTSGRASTDTQYF. The CDR3 DNA reads as TGCGCCAGCAGGCCGACCGGGACTAGCGGGAGGGCTAGCACAGATACGCAGTATTTT.

J is TRBJ1-5 and V is TRBV7-2; no clear D. Trimming took 1 base from V and 2 from J, leaving 9 bases between them. Germline V gene lookup returns CDR1 SGHTA and CDR2 FQGNSA. The CDR3 runs to 15 residues. The CDR3 reads CASSLVMGGNQPQHF. In DNA, the CDR3 is TGTGCCAGCAGCTTAGTGATGGGAGGCAATCAGCCCCAGCATTTT.

The chain carries TRBV6-1 and TRBJ2-7; maybe TRBD2 (6 bases). CDR1 is MNHNS, CDR2 SASEGT, per germline. Deletions cut 3 bases from V and 6 bases from J, with 18 bases between. There are 15 residues in the CDR3. CDR3 protein: CASSDAVAGGTEQYF. CDR3 in DNA: TGTGCCAGCAGTGATGCAGTGGCTGGAGGGACCGAGCAGTACTTC.

The rearrangement links TRBV30 to TRBJ2-3; TRBD2 agrees at 12 bases. Germline CDR1 GTSNPN, CDR2 SVGIG (reference sequence). The CDR3 has 14 amino acids. After removal of 5 bases from V and 2 bases from J, the junction contained 2 bases not matched to a gene. CDR3 nucleotides: TGTGCCTGGCGGACTAGCGGGGACACAGATACGCAGTATTTT. Protein sequence: CAWRTSGDTDTQYF.

The chain joins TRBV19 to TRBJ1-2; 7 positions match TRBD1. CDR3 length: 16 residues. The germline gives CDR1 LNHDA, CDR2 SQIVND (reference sequence). Germline trimming cut 4 bases from V and 5 bases from J; bases unmatched to any gene: 13. The CDR3 DNA reads as TGTGCCAGTAGTAACCTGGGCGATCGACAGGGTTATGGCTACACCTTC. Translating it yields CASSNLGDRQGYGYTF. The full variable domain, in which reference TRBV19 and TRBJ1-2 provide the parts outside the CDR3, is DGGITQSPKYLFRKEGQNVTLSCEQNLNHDAMYWYRQDPGQGLRLIYYSQIVNDFQKGDIAEGYSVSREKKESFPLTVTSAQKNPTAFYLCASSNLGDRQGYGYTFGSGTRLTVV.